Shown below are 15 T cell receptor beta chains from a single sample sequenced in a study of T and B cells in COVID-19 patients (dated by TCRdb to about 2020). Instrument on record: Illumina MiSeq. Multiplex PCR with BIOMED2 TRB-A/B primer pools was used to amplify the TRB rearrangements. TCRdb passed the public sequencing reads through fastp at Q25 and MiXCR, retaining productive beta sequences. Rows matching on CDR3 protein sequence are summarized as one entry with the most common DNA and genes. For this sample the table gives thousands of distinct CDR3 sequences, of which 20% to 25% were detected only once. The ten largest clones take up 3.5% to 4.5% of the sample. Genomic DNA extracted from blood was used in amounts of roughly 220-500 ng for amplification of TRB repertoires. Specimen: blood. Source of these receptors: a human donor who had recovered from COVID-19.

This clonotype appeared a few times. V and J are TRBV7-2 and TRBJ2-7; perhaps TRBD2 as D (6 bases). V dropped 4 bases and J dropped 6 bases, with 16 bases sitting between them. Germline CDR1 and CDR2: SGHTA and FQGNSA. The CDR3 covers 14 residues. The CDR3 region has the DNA TGTGCCAGCAGCTCTCGACCGCGGGGTGCCGAGCAGTACTTC. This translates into CASSSRPRGAEQYF. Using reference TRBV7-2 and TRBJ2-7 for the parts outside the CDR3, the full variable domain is GAGVSQSPSNKVTEKGKDVELRCDPISGHTALYWYRQSLGQGLEFLIYFQGNSAPDKSGLPSDRFSAERTGGSVSTLTIQRTQQEDSAVYLCASSSRPRGAEQYFGPGTRLTVT.

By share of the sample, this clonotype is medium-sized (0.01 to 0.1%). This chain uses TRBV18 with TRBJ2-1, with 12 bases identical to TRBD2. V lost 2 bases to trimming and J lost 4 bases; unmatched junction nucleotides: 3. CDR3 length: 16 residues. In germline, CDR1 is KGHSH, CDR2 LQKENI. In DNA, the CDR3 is TGTGCCAGCTCACCAACTAGCGGGGGGCAATACAATGAGCAGTTCTTC. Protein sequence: CASSPTSGGQYNEQFF.

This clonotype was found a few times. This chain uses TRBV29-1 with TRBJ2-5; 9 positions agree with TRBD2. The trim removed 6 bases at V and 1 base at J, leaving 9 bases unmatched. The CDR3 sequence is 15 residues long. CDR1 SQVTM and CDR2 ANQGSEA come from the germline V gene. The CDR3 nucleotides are TGCAGCGTCGTCGGTGGCGGGGGGGCCCAAGAGACCCAGTACTTC. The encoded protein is CSVVGGGGAQETQYF. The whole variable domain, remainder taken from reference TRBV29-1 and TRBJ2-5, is SAVISQKPSRDICQRGTSLTIQCQVDSQVTMMFWYRQQPGQSLTLIATANQGSEATYESGFVIDKFPISRPNLTFSTLTVSNMSPEDSSIYLCSVVGGGGAQETQYFGPGTRLLVL.

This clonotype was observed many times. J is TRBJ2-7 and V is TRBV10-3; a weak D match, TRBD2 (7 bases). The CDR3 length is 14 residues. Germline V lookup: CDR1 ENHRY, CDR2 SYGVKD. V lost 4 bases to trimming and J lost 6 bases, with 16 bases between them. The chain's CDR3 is CAISVGGAPREQYF. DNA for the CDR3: TGTGCCATCAGTGTAGGGGGGGCGCCCCGCGAGCAGTACTTC.

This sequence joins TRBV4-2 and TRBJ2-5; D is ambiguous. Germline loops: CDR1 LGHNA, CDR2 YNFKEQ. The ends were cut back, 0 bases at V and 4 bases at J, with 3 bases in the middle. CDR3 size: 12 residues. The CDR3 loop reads CASSQDRETQYF. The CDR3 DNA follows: TGTGCCAGCAGCCAAGATAGAGAGACCCAGTACTTC.

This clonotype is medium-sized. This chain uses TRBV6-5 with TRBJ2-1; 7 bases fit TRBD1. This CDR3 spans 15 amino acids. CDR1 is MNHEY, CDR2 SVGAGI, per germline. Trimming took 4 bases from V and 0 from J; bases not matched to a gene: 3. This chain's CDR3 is CASSSGQISYNEQFF. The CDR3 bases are TGTGCCAGCAGTTCGGGACAGATCTCCTACAATGAGCAGTTCTTC.

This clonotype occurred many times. The CDR3 DNA is TGTGCCAGCAGCTCCGCTGCAGATAATTCACCCCTCCACTTT. Protein sequence: CASSSAADNSPLHF. V is TRBV7-9 and J is TRBJ1-6; no clear D gene. This CDR3 is built from 14 residues. Per germline, CDR1 SEHNR and CDR2 FQNEAQ (reference sequence). V lost 4 bases, J lost 5 bases, and 9 bases lay in between. Full variable domain (missing parts from reference TRBV7-9 and TRBJ1-6): DTGVSQNPRHKITKRGQNVTFRCDPISEHNRLYWYRQTLGQGPEFLTYFQNEAQLEKSRLLSDRFSAERPKGSFSTLEIQRTEQGDSAMYLCASSSAADNSPLHFGNGTRLTVT.

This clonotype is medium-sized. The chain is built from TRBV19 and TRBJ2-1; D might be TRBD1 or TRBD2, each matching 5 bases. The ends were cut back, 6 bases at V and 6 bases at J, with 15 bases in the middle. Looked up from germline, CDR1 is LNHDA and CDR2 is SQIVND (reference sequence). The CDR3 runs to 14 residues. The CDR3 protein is CASRTGPARNEQFF. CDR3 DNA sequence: TGTGCCAGTAGAACGGGACCCGCCCGCAATGAGCAGTTCTTC.

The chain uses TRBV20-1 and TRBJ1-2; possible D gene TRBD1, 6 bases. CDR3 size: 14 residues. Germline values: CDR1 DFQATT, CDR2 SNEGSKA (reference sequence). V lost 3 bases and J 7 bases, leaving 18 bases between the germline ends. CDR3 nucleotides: TGCAGTGCTAGCGCAGGGACAAAACAGACTGGCTACACCTTC. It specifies CSASAGTKQTGYTF.

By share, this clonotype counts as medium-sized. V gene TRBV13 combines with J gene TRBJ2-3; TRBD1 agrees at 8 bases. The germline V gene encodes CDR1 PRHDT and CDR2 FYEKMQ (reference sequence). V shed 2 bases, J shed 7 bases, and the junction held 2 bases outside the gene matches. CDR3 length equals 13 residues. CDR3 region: CASSLQGANTQYF. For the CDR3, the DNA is TGTGCCAGCAGCTTACAGGGGGCGAATACGCAGTATTTT. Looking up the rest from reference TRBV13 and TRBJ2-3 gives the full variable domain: AAGVIQSPRHLIKEKRETATLKCYPIPRHDTVYWYQQGPGQDPQFLISFYEKMQSDKGSIPDRFSAQQFSDYHSELNMSSLELGDSALYFCASSLQGANTQYFGPGTRLTVL.

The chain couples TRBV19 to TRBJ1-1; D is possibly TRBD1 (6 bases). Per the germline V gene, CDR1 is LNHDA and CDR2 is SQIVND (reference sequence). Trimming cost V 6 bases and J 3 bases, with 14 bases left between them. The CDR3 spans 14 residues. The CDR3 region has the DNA TGTGCCAGTAGGGGGGGGGCGTGGGACACTGAAGCTTTCTTT. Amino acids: CASRGGAWDTEAFF.

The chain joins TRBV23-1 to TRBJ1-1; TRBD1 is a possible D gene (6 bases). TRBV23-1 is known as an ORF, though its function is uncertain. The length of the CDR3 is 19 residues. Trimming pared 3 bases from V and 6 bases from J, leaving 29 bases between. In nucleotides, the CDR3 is TGCGCCAGCAGTCAGAGAGAGGGGCACAGGGTACTGGGTCCCTCTGAAGCTTTCTTT. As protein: CASSQREGHRVLGPSEAFF.

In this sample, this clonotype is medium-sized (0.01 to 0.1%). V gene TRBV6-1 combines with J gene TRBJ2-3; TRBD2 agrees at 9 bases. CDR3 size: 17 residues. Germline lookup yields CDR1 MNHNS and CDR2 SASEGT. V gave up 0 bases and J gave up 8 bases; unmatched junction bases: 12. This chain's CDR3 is CASSEASGAGGLSTQYF. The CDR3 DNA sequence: TGTGCCAGCAGTGAAGCGTCGGGAGCGGGGGGCCTCTCTACGCAGTATTTT.

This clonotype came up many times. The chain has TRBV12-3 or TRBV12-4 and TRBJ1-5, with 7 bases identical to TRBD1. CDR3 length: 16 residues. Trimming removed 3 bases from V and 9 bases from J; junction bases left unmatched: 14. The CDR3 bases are TGTGCCAGCAGTTTCTCCCAAGGGACAGTAAAAGGGCCCCAGCATTTT. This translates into CASSFSQGTVKGPQHF.

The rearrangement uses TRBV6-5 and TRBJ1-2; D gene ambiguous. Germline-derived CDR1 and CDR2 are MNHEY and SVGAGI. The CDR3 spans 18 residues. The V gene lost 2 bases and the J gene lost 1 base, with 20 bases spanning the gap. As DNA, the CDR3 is TGTGCCAGCAGTTACCGTTCCCCCTTACGGGAGAGTAACTATGGCTACACCTTC. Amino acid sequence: CASSYRSPLRESNYGYTF.